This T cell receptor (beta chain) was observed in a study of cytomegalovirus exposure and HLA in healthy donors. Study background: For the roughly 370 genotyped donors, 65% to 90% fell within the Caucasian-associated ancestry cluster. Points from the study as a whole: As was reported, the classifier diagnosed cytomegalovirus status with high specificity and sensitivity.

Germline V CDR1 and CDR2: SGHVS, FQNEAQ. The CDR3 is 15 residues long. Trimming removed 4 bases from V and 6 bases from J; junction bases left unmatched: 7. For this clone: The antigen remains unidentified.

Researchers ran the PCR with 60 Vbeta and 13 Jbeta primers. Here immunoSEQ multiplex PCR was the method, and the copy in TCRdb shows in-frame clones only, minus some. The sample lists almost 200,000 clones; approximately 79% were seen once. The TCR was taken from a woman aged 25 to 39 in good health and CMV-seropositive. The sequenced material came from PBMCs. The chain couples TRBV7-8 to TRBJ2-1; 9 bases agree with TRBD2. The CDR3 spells CASSSLAGVGNEQFF. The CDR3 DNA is TGTGCCAGCAGCTCGTTAGCGGGAGTCGGCAATGAGCAGTTCTTC.